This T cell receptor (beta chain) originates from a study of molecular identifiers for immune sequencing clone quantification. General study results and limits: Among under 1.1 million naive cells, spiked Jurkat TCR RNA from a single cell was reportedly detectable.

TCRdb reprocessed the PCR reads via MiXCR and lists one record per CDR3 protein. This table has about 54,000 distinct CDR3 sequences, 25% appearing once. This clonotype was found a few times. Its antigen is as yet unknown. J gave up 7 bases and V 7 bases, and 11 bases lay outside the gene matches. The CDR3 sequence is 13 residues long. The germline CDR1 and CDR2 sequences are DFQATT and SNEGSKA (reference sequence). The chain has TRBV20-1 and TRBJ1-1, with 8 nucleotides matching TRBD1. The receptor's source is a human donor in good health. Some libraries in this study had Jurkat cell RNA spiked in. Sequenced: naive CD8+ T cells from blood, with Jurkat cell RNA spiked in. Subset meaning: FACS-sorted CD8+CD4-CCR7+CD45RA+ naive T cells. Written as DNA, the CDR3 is TGCAGTGGCGGGCAGGGGGCAAGAAATGAAGCTTTCTTT. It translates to CSGGQGARNEAFF.